This T cell receptor (beta chain) was found in a study of T cell responses to AZD1222 COVID-19 vaccine (dated by TCRdb to the early 2020s). Background on the whole study: AZD1222 recipients whose second dose came at about 4 weeks and those whose second dose came at about 12 weeks were combined into one group, since spike-specific TCR depth and breadth did not differ between the two schedules. TCR sequencing covered 233 trial participants: 200 to 210 given two doses of AZD1222 and around 25 given two doses of MenACWY control vaccine. Trial participants were enrolled by age into subgroups of 18-55, 56-69 and 70-plus years, and about 150, 27 and 61 TCR-sequenced participants, respectively, were included in these subgroups.

Measured from the cysteine to the phenylalanine, the CDR3 is 15 residues long. Only the CDR3 DNA is retained, 45 bases long and in frame from the first base. V gives up 2 bases and J gives up 2 bases, and the segment between their germline ends measures 11 bases. From the germline V gene (reference sequence), CDR1 is SGHKS and CDR2 is YYEKEE. This clone was counted between two and nine times. Its antigen has not been determined. No base-level quality is on record; no much larger clone is a single base apart. The CDR3 regions of human TCRbeta chains were subjected to immunosequencing. Concerning the study's data processing: TCRs in the repertoires were matched against a reference library of SARS-CoV-2-specific TCRs that had been generated with the MIRA antigen-specificity platform. Breadth meant the fraction of unique TCRs that were SARS-CoV-2-associated, whereas depth meant the fraction of total T cells that were SARS-CoV-2-associated. Using the MIRA data, each spike-specific TCR was assigned both to the spike region to which the TCR was reactive and to a CD4 or CD8 class. Log10-transformed breadth and depth values were compared by one-way ANOVA with Sidak's multiple comparisons tests. TCRdb retrieved this table from immuneACCESS and kept in-frame rearrangements only. Not all clones are present; in checked studies, unresolved V genes account for under half, and no reason is known for the remainder. For V, J and clone size, that table is used; D and trimming come from the DNA. This sample gives 130,000 or so clones in total; 90% to 95% of them show up just once. The ten largest clones capture roughly 1.7% of the sample.

Read against the paper, the sample's time point label means: baseline before first vaccination. The vaccinee samples were drawn from two UK trials, COV001 and COV002, one of which was a single-blind randomized controlled phase 2/3 trial testing AZD1222 (ChAdOx1 nCoV-19) in healthy adults. For TCRbeta chain sequencing, PBMC samples were collected from trial participants at day 0 and at day 28 after the second dose. Results and caveats for the whole study, not just this receptor: Spike-specific TCR breadth and depth rose significantly after two AZD1222 doses compared with day 0 and with MenACWY recipients. The 56-69-year group was small, and its depth increase did not reach significance, likely because of low power. Participants were mostly white British and included more females than males, and it was suggested by the authors that clonal diversity may have been underestimated. Epitopes outside the regions mutated in the B.1.351 and B.1.1.7 variants were reportedly recognized by nearly half of the unique spike-specific TCRs. The vaccine-associated CD4 TCRs covered the entire spike protein, and the dominant responses fell in regions 160-218 and 743-854. No day 14 peak-response samples were available, so repertoires were characterized only after the peak T cell response. Conclusions about previously exposed vaccinees are limited because only five to seven AZD1222 recipients were SARS-CoV-2 seropositive at baseline.

The TCR originated in an adult in good health. Recombination linked TRBV5-5 to TRBJ1-3; TRBD1 is perhaps the D gene, given 6 matching bases. The specimen comprised peripheral blood, sampled on day 0 of AZD1222 vaccination. CDR3 region: CASSFQTGTGNTIYF. The DNA is TGTGCCAGCAGCTTCCAAACAGGGACTGGAAACACCATATATTTT.